Below, one T cell receptor (beta chain) is given with its context. This sample is part of a study of blood T cell repertoires in COVID-19. Study as a whole: Nucleic acid was either cDNA or gDNA, and it came from T cells, B-cell-depleted T cells, or PBMCs.

In the study's own analysis: Reference gene primer amplification in the assay estimated nucleated cell counts. The table came from immunoSEQ multiplex PCR; TCRdb's copy has only in-frame clones and leaves some out. V and J calls plus clone size are reproduced from that table; the DNA served to infer D and trimming. The sample has approximately 150,000 clones, about 87% seen once; the top ten hold 25% to 30%. Sequences were obtained from peripheral blood. This receptor was identified in a human donor in a cohort sampled during active COVID-19.

CDR3 coding DNA: TGTGCCAGCACCACCCCCTGGGGCCTAGGAGAGACCCAGTACTTC. Translated: CASTTPWGLGETQYF. The V and J genes are TRBV3-1 (or the pseudogene TRBV3-2) and TRBJ2-5; possible D gene TRBD1, 5 bases. The ends were cut back, 7 bases at V and 4 bases at J, with 19 bases in the middle. Per the germline V gene, CDR1 is LGHDT and CDR2 is YNNKEL (reference sequence). This CDR3 contains 15 residues.